This T cell receptor beta chain was identified during a study of cytomegalovirus exposure and HLA in healthy donors. Study-wide points: Another analysis was done later, and it associated around 15,000 TCR beta sequences with HLA alleles at 0.05 false discovery rate. It was confirmed in vitro that three of the CMV-associated chains were specific for CMV antigens.

On this clone itself: Its antigen remains unknown.

In the PCR, 60 Vbeta and 13 Jbeta primers were used. Authors' methods: Later, some 75 million unique TCR beta chains were counted in an analysis, and about 10 million of them were shared. Clones were read by immunoSEQ multiplex PCR, and TCRdb kept only the in-frame ones, dropping some. V, J and clone size reflect that table, while D and trimming were determined from the DNA. In the table there are 60,000 or so clones, 60% to 80% of which are singletons. Sequencing used PBMCs. This TCR derives from a woman in her thirties or forties in good health and CMV-seropositive.

CDR3 residues: CASSVAGTGGDEQYF. The DNA for the CDR3 is TGTGCCAGCAGCGTAGCAGGGACAGGGGGCGACGAGCAGTACTTC. V is TRBV9 and J is TRBJ2-7; 12 positions agree with TRBD1. The CDR3 spans 15 residues. Germline V CDR1 and CDR2: SGDLS, YYNGEE. V gave up 0 bases and J gave up 5 bases; unmatched junction bases: 3. The full variable domain, rest sourced from reference TRBV9 and TRBJ2-7, is DSGVTQTPKHLITATGQRVTLRCSPRSGDLSVYWYQQSLDQGLQFLIQYYNGEERAKGNILERFSAQQFPDLHSELNLSSLELGDSALYFCASSVAGTGGDEQYFGPGTRLTVT.